The next 30 T cell receptor beta chains were all read from a single sample in a study of regulatory T cells in long-lasting Graves disease. The time point denotes: newly diagnosed GD, antithyroid drugs for less than 3 months. After RNA was extracted from PBMCs, the TCR library was made from it. Construction of the TCR beta libraries employed iRepertoire HTBI primers in conjunction with Arm-PCR of CDR3 regions. TCRdb reprocessed the multiplex PCR reads via MiXCR and lists one record per CDR3 protein. The table records 500,000 or so distinct CDR3 sequences, around 15% of them present only once. These data were also filed under a second study, of T cells in Graves' hyperthyroidism and ophthalmopathy.

The sequenced sample was peripheral blood mononuclear cells (PBMCs), obtained at new diagnosis, from a patient treated with antithyroid drugs. The source is a woman aged 35-65 years with Graves disease.

This clonotype was observed many times. This chain connects TRBV19 to TRBJ1-5; TRBD1 matches at 8 bases. V lost 2 bases, J lost 5 bases, and 5 bases stayed unmatched. This CDR3 is 15 amino acids long. Germline loops: CDR1 LNHDA, CDR2 SQIVND (reference sequence). CDR3 nucleotide sequence: TGTGCCAGTAGTATAAGGACAGGGAGAGATCAGCCCCAGCATTTT. It encodes CASSIRTGRDQPQHF.

This clonotype was found many times. CDR3 DNA sequence: TGTGCCAGCAGCTTAGACGACAGGGAAAAACTGTTTTTT. As protein: CASSLDDREKLFF. The genes are TRBV11-2 and TRBJ1-4; a possible D gene is TRBD1 (6 bases). Germline V gene sequence: CDR1 SGHAT, CDR2 FQNNGV. There are 13 residues in the CDR3. Trimming left V 0 bases short and J 8 bases short, with 7 bases between.

J is TRBJ2-1 and V is TRBV3-1; 12 bases map to TRBD2. Germline lookup yields CDR1 LGHDT and CDR2 YNNKEL (reference sequence). J was trimmed by 7 bases and V by 8 bases; bases with no gene match: 9. The CDR3 runs to 15 residues. CDR3 sequence reads: CASGPLAGGPNEQFF. The CDR3 DNA follows: TGTGCCAGCGGGCCTCTAGCGGGGGGGCCAAATGAGCAGTTCTTC.

This clonotype was observed many times. The chain employs TRBV30 and TRBJ2-7, with 8 bases lining up with TRBD1. Germline CDR1 reads GTSNPN; CDR2 reads SVGIG (reference sequence). The J segment lost 7 bases and the V segment lost 0 bases, leaving 5 bases of the junction unmatched. The CDR3 loop spans 13 amino acids. CDR3 DNA sequence: TGTGCCTGGAGTGTGCGGAACAGGGGGGAGCAGTACTTC. Its translation: CAWSVRNRGEQYF.

This chain connects TRBV7-9 to TRBJ2-5, with D unresolved. The germline CDR1 and CDR2 sequences are SEHNR and FQNEAQ (reference sequence). Trimming took 1 base from V and 5 from J, leaving 20 bases between them. The CDR3 has 17 residues. The CDR3 DNA reads TGTGCCAGCAGCTTAGGACTGATTCGGGCCATAGGGGAGACCCAGTACTTC. The encoded protein is CASSLGLIRAIGETQYF.

The rearrangement links TRBV4-1 to TRBJ2-7; D call uncertain. The V gene lost 4 bases and the J gene lost 6 bases, with 19 bases spanning the gap. CDR1 MGHRA and CDR2 YSYEKL come from the germline V gene. The length of the CDR3 is 15 residues. The DNA for the CDR3 is TGCGCCAGCAGCCTCAACGGGCCTACGGCGACCGAGCAGTACTTC. It is translated as CASSLNGPTATEQYF.

This clonotype appeared many times. This chain links TRBV20-1 with TRBJ2-5, with D possibly matching TRBD2 (5 bases). V lost 1 base to trimming and J lost 2 bases, with 14 bases between them. Per the germline V gene, CDR1 is DFQATT and CDR2 is SNEGSKA (reference sequence). The CDR3 runs 15 residues. The CDR3 is CSARGPAGEQETQYF. CDR3 coding DNA: TGCAGTGCTAGAGGACCGGCGGGTGAACAAGAGACCCAGTACTTC.

This clonotype appeared many times. The chain combines TRBV7-9 with TRBJ1-4, with a weak D call TRBD1 (6 bases). Trimming took 5 bases from V and 4 from J, leaving 11 bases between them. Germline CDR1 SEHNR, CDR2 FQNEAQ (reference sequence). This CDR3 comprises 14 residues. CDR3 region: CASSPQGNNEKLFF. CDR3 nucleotides: TGTGCCAGCAGCCCACAGGGAAATAATGAAAAACTGTTTTTT.

This clonotype was detected ten times or more. The chain joins TRBV5-1 to TRBJ1-2; D unclear. The germline V gene has CDR1 SGHRS and CDR2 YFSETQ. V lost 4 bases and J lost 7, with 20 bases in between. The CDR3 extends over 15 amino acids. CDR3 sequence (DNA): TGCGCCAGCAGCCCGGCTGGACTGGGTGCTGGTGGCTACACCTTC. Protein: CASSPAGLGAGGYTF.

This clonotype came up a few times. The chain has TRBV3-1 and TRBJ1-6; D ambiguous. The CDR3 length is 15 residues. In germline, CDR1 is LGHDT, CDR2 YNNKEL (reference sequence). Between the trimmed V and J ends, which lost 3 bases and 8 bases, there was a span of 14 bases. The DNA for the CDR3 is TGTGCCAGCAGCCAGTCCGGACTTCAGGATTCACCCCTCCACTTT. It encodes CASSQSGLQDSPLHF.

There are a few counts of this clonotype. This rearrangement joins TRBV2 to TRBJ2-7; no reliable D call. V dropped 6 bases and J dropped 3 bases, with 9 bases sitting between them. The CDR3 totals 12 residues. Germline V CDR1 and CDR2: SNHLY, FYNNEI. CDR3 coding DNA: TGTGCCAGCAGAACTCCCGTCTACGAGCAGTACTTC. Translating it yields CASRTPVYEQYF. Full variable domain (outside the CDR3, taken from reference TRBV2 and TRBJ2-7): EPEVTQTPSHQVTQMGQEVILRCVPISNHLYFYWYRQILGQKVEFLVSFYNNEISEKSEIFDDQFSVERPDGSNFTLKIRSTKLEDSAMYFCASRTPVYEQYFGPGTRLTVT.

This rearrangement joins TRBV6-1 to TRBJ2-7, with 8 bases aligning to TRBD1. Germline lookup yields CDR1 MNHNS and CDR2 SASEGT. V was pared by 1 base and J by 7 bases, with 9 bases of the junction left unmatched. The CDR3 has 15 residues. CDR3 nucleotide sequence: TGTGCCAGCAGTGAAGGTTGGACAGGGAGATATGAGCAGTACTTC. Protein: CASSEGWTGRYEQYF.

This clonotype was observed many times. This rearrangement joins TRBV5-8 to TRBJ1-1; D gene uncertain. This CDR3 is 13 amino acids long. Germline lookup yields CDR1 SGHTS and CDR2 YDEGEE. V gave up 8 bases and J gave up 7 bases, with 18 bases separating them. The CDR3 region is CASQKTQAGEAFF. As DNA, the CDR3 is TGTGCCAGTCAGAAGACCCAAGCGGGTGAAGCTTTCTTT. Together with reference TRBV5-8 and TRBJ1-1, the CDR3 gives the full variable domain: EAGVTQSPTHLIKTRGQQATLRCSPISGHTSVYWYQQALGLGLQFLLWYDEGEERNRGNFPPRFSGRQFPNYSSELNVNALELEDSALYLCASQKTQAGEAFFGQGTRLTVV.

This clonotype has more than one count but fewer than ten. The chain employs TRBV10-3 and TRBJ1-2; no reliable D call. The CDR3 is 13 residues long. Germline CDR1 and CDR2: ENHRY and SYGVKD. V dropped 4 bases and J dropped 5 bases, with 11 bases sitting between them. The CDR3 DNA reads as TGTGCCATCAGTGGGGATGGAACTTATGGCTACACCTTC. Translation: CAISGDGTYGYTF.

Many counts were recorded for this clonotype. The chain combines TRBV24-1 with TRBJ1-5, with unresolved D. The CDR3 runs to 14 residues. Germline CDR1 KGHDR, CDR2 SFDVKD. V lost 0 bases and J lost 1, with 3 bases in between. The CDR3 DNA reads TGTGCCACCAGTGATTTGAACAGCAATCAGCCCCAGCATTTT. It translates to CATSDLNSNQPQHF.

This clonotype has a handful of counts. The CDR3 here is CSVGEGGNQPQHF. The CDR3 DNA sequence: TGCAGCGTTGGGGAGGGCGGCAATCAGCCCCAGCATTTT. The chain employs TRBV29-1 and TRBJ1-5; D is ambiguous. CDR3 length: 13 amino acids. From germline, CDR1 is SQVTM and CDR2 ANQGSEA. V shed 4 bases and J shed 2 bases, with 9 bases lying between them.

This clonotype showed up many times. The chain combines TRBV10-3 with TRBJ2-3, with 8 nucleotides matching TRBD1. Germline V CDR1 and CDR2: ENHRY, SYGVKD. The trim removed 4 bases at V and 2 bases at J, leaving 5 bases unmatched. CDR3 length equals 15 residues. The CDR3 bases are TGTGCCATCAGTGGGGGACAGGCTACCACAGATACGCAGTATTTT. This codes for CAISGGQATTDTQYF.

This clonotype was observed many times. The J gene is TRBJ2-7, the V gene TRBV29-1; 7 positions agree with TRBD1. After removal of 0 bases from V and 0 bases from J, the junction contained 2 bases not matched to a gene. Germline V lookup: CDR1 SQVTM, CDR2 ANQGSEA. This CDR3 comprises 14 residues. The CDR3 loop is CSVEDGTVSYEQYF. CDR3 DNA sequence: TGCAGCGTTGAAGATGGGACAGTCTCCTACGAGCAGTACTTC.

CDR3 sequence reads: CASSLIPRGSYEQYF. CDR3 DNA sequence: TGTGCCAGCAGCCTTATCCCTCGGGGGTCCTACGAGCAGTACTTC. The chain has TRBV3-1 and TRBJ2-7; D might be TRBD2 (6 bases). This CDR3 is built from 15 residues. With 4 bases removed from V and 1 base from J, the gap between germline ends came to 14 bases. The germline V gene has CDR1 LGHDT and CDR2 YNNKEL (reference sequence).

In this sample, this clonotype turned up many times. The rearrangement links TRBV2 to TRBJ2-1; D gene unclear. This CDR3 is built from 14 residues. The germline V and J ends were trimmed by 6 bases and 7 bases, with 16 bases remaining between them. Germline V gene data show CDR1 as SNHLY and CDR2 as FYNNEI. Here the CDR3 reads CASRIPNHSNEQFF. As DNA, the CDR3 is TGTGCCAGCAGGATTCCTAATCACAGTAATGAGCAGTTCTTC.

The rearrangement joins TRBV6-1 to TRBJ1-5; D unresolved. The germline V gene encodes CDR1 MNHNS and CDR2 SASEGT. The CDR3 consists of 13 residues. V lost 4 bases and J lost 4, with 8 bases in between. CDR3 bases: TGTGCCAGCAGTGCTTCTATAAATCAGCCCCAGCATTTT. As protein: CASSASINQPQHF.

In the case of this clonotype: A much larger clone differs by one base, so this may be a read error. The V call is TRBV12-3 or TRBV12-4, the J call TRBJ1-4, with TRBD1 matching over 7 bases. CDR3 size: 14 residues. This CDR3 reads CTSSSSGTVPGLFF. The CDR3 region has the DNA TGTACCAGCAGTTCCTCCGGGACAGTGCCCGGACTGTTTTTT.

The sample holds many counts of this clonotype. The V gene is TRBV2, the J gene TRBJ2-7, with 7 positions matching TRBD1. With V trimmed by 8 bases and J by 3 bases, 4 bases remained unmatched. Germline-derived CDR1 and CDR2 are SNHLY and FYNNEI. The CDR3 runs to 12 residues. The CDR3 protein is CASWDSFYEQYF. The CDR3 DNA sequence: TGTGCCAGCTGGGACAGCTTCTACGAGCAGTACTTC.

In its sample, this clonotype was seen a few times. CDR3 sequence: CASTQTRGGGYNEQFF. CDR3 nucleotide sequence: TGTGCCAGCACCCAAACCCGGGGGGGGGGCTACAATGAGCAGTTCTTC. The V gene is TRBV13, the J gene TRBJ2-1; 8 bases agree with TRBD2. The CDR3 consists of 16 residues. Germline V CDR1 and CDR2: PRHDT, FYEKMQ (reference sequence). V shed 7 bases and J 3 bases; nucleotides not matched to a gene: 11. Combining the CDR3 with reference TRBV13 and TRBJ2-1 gives the whole variable domain AAGVIQSPRHLIKEKRETATLKCYPIPRHDTVYWYQQGPGQDPQFLISFYEKMQSDKGSIPDRFSAQQFSDYHSELNMSSLELGDSALYFCASTQTRGGGYNEQFFGPGTRLTVL.

This clonotype was counted ten times or more. The gene calls are TRBV12-3 or TRBV12-4 and TRBJ2-7; the match to TRBD2 covers 7 bases. The length of the CDR3 is 13 residues. V trimming: 8 bases; J trimming: 2 bases; junction bases outside the gene matches: 6. CDR3 sequence: CASGERGTYEQYF. The CDR3 DNA reads as TGTGCCAGCGGGGAGCGGGGAACCTACGAGCAGTACTTC.

This clonotype showed up many times. This rearrangement joins TRBV6-1 to TRBJ2-7; 7 nucleotides agree with TRBD1. V trimming: 6 bases; J trimming: 4 bases; junction bases outside the gene matches: 6. This CDR3 is 13 amino acids long. CDR1 is MNHNS and CDR2 is SASEGT in the germline V gene. In nucleotides, the CDR3 is TGTGCCAGCAGACAGGGGACGGTGTACGAGCAGTACTTC. Protein product: CASRQGTVYEQYF.

This clonotype turned up a few times. This chain joins TRBV20-1 and TRBJ1-1; no clear D gene. Trimming cost V 0 bases and J 8 bases, with 4 bases left between them. The germline V gene has CDR1 DFQATT and CDR2 SNEGSKA (reference sequence). The CDR3 runs 10 residues. CDR3 protein: CSARDPEAFF. CDR3 coding DNA: TGCAGTGCTAGAGATCCCGAAGCTTTCTTT.

This clonotype was seen at least ten times. V and J are TRBV20-1 and TRBJ2-5; D is undetermined. Germline V gene data show CDR1 as DFQATT and CDR2 as SNEGSKA (reference sequence). The CDR3 totals 14 residues. Trimming stripped 4 bases from V and 1 base from J, with 13 bases between. The CDR3 loop reads CSANPTRGQETQYF. CDR3 nucleotide sequence: TGCAGTGCTAACCCGACTCGAGGCCAAGAGACCCAGTACTTC.

This clonotype was counted ten times or more. The rearrangement joins TRBV7-3 to TRBJ2-5; 8 positions match TRBD1. This CDR3 is built from 15 residues. V lost 0 bases, J lost 5 bases, and 5 bases stayed unmatched. CDR1 is SGHTA, CDR2 FQGTGA, per germline. CDR3 DNA: TGTGCCAGCAGCTTAACGGGACAGGACGGCGAGACCCAGTACTTC. Translation: CASSLTGQDGETQYF. The full variable domain, with the rest looked up from reference TRBV7-3 and TRBJ2-5, is GAGVSQTPSNKVTEKGKYVELRCDPISGHTALYWYRQSLGQGPEFLIYFQGTGAADDSGLPNDRFFAVRPEGSVSTLKIQRTERGDSAVYLCASSLTGQDGETQYFGPGTRLLVL.

This clonotype was counted between two and nine times. CDR3 DNA sequence: TGTGCCAGCAGCTTCGCCAGCGGGGGCGGCTACGAGCAGTACTTC. Amino acids: CASSFASGGGYEQYF. The chain carries TRBV7-2 and TRBJ2-7; 8 bases agree with TRBD2. This CDR3 has 15 residues. Trimming removed 3 bases from V and 3 bases from J; junction bases left unmatched: 7. The germline CDR1 and CDR2 sequences are SGHTA and FQGNSA.